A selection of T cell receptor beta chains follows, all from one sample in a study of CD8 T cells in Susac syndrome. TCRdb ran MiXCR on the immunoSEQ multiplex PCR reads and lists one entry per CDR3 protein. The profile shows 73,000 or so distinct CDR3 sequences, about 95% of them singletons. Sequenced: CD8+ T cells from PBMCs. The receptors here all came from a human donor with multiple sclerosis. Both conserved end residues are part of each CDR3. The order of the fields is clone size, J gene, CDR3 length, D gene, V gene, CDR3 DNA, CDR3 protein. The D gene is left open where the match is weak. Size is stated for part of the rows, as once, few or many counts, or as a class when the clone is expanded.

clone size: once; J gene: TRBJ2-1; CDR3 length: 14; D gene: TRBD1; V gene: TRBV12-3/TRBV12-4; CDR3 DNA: TGTGCCAGCAGTTTAAGTCAGGGGGCGAATGAGCAGTTCTTC; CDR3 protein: CASSLSQGANEQFF
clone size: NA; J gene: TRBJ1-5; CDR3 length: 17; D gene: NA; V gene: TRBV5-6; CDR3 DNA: TGTGCCAGCAGCTTCGATCCAATTCTTGGGGGGAATCAGCCCCAGCATTTT; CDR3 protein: CASSFDPILGGNQPQHF
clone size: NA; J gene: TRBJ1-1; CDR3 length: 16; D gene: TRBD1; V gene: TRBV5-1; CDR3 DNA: TGCGCCAGCAGCACCCGGGGGCAGGGGGCGGGCACTGAAGCTTTCTTT; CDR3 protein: CASSTRGQGAGTEAFF
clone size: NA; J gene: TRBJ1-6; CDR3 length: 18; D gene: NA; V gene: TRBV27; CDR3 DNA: TGTGCCAGCAGTTTATCTCATCAGCGGGAGACCTATAATTCACCCCTCCACTTT; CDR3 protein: CASSLSHQRETYNSPLHF
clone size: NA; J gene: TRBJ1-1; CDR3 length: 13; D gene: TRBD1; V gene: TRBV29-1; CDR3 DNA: TGCAGCGCCGAGGGCAGGGGGTACACTGAAGCTTTCTTT; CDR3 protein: CSAEGRGYTEAFF
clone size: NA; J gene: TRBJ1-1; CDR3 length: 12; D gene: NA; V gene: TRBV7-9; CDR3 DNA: TGTGCCAGCAGCCCAGGGCCCACTGAAGCTTTCTTT; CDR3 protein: CASSPGPTEAFF
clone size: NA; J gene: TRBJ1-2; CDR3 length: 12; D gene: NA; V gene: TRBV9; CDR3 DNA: TGTGCCAGCAGCGTGGAAGCGGGGTACTACACCTTC; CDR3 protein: CASSVEAGYYTF
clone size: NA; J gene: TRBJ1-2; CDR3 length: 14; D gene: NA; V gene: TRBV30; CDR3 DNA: TGTGCCTGGGCGACAGGCCGGAGGAACTATGGCTACACCTTC; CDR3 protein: CAWATGRRNYGYTF
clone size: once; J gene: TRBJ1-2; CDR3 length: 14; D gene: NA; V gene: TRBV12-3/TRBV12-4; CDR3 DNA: TGTGCCAGCAGTGAATCCGTGAGACGAGGGGGCTACACCTTC; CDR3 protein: CASSESVRRGGYTF
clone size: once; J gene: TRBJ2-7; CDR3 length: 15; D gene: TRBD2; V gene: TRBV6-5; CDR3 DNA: TGTGCCAGCAGTTACATAGCGGGAGAAGGCTACGAGCAGTACTTC; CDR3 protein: CASSYIAGEGYEQYF
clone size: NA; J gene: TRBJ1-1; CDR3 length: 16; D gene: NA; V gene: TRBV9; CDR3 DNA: TGTGCCAGCAGCGTAGATGGTGGACCGACGAACACTGAAGCTTTCTTT; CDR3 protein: CASSVDGGPTNTEAFF
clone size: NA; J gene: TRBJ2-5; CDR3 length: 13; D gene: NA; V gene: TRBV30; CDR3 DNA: TGTGCCTGGGACGGGACGCCGGGGGAGACCCAGTACTTC; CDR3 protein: CAWDGTPGETQYF
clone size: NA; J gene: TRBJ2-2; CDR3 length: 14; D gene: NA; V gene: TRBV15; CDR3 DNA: TGTGCCACCAGCGGGGGGACGAACACCGGGGAGCTGTTTTTT; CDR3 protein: CATSGGTNTGELFF
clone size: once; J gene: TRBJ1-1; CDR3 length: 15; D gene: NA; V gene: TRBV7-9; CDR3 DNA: TGTGCCAGCAGCGAGGTTCTAGGGGGTACCACTGAAGCTTTCTTT; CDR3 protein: CASSEVLGGTTEAFF
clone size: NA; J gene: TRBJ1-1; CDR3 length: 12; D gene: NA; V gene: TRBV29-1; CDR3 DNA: TGCAGCGTTGGCCAGGGGAGCACTGAAGCTTTCTTT; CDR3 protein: CSVGQGSTEAFF
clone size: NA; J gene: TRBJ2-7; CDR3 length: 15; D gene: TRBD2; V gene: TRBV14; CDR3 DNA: TGTGCCAGCAGCCAATTGGGTCTAGCGGACTACGAGCAGTACTTC; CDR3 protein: CASSQLGLADYEQYF
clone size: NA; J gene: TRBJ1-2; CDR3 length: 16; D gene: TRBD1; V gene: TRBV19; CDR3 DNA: TGTGCCAGTAGTTCCCCCCGGGACAGGGGAAACTATGGCTACACCTTC; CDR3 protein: CASSSPRDRGNYGYTF
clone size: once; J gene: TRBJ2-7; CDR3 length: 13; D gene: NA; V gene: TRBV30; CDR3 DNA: TGTGCCTGGAGTCCGGGGCCACTTTACGAGCAGTACTTC; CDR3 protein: CAWSPGPLYEQYF
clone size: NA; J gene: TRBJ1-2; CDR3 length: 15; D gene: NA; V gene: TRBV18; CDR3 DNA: TGTGCCAGCTCACCAGGGGTGCTCACTCGAGAGGGCTACACCTTC; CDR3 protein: CASSPGVLTREGYTF
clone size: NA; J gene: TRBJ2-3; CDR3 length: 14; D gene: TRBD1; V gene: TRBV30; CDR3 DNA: TGTGCCTGGTCAGAGGGGGCTAGCACAGATACGCAGTATTTT; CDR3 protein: CAWSEGASTDTQYF
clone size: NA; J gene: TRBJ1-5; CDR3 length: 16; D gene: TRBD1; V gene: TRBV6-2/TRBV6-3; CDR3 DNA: TGTGCCAGCAGCCCTTCTGGGACAGGGGGCAATCAGCCCCAGCATTTT; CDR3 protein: CASSPSGTGGNQPQHF
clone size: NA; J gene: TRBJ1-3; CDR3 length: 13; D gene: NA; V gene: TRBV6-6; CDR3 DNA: TGTGCCAGCAGCTACGGCACCGGAAACACCATATATTTT; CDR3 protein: CASSYGTGNTIYF
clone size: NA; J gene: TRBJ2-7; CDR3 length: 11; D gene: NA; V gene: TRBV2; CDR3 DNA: TGTGCCAGCCGCAACTCCTACGAGCAGTACTTC; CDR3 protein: CASRNSYEQYF
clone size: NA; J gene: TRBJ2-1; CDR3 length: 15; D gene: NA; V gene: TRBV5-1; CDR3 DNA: TGCGCCAGCAGCGACGGGACCGTGACGTCTGGTGAGCAGTTCTTC; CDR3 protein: CASSDGTVTSGEQFF
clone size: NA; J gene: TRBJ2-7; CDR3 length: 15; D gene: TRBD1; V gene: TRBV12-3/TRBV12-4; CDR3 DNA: TGTGCCAGCAGTTTCCGTGATACAGGGGCATACGAGCAGTACTTC; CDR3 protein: CASSFRDTGAYEQYF
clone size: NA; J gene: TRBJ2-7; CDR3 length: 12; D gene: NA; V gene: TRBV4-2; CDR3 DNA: TGTGCCAGCAGCCAAGATCACCGCGAGCAGTACTTC; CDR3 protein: CASSQDHREQYF
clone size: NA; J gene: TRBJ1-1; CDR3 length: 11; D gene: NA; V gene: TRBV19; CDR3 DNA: TGTGCCAGTAGTATCGGGTTAGAAGCTTTCTTT; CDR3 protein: CASSIGLEAFF
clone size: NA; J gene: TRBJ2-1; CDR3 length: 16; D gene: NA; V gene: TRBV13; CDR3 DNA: TGTGCCAGCAGCCCCGATCGGCGGGATTCCTACAATGAGCAGTTCTTC; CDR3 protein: CASSPDRRDSYNEQFF
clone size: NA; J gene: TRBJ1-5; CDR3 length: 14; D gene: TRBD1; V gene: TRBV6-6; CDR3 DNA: TGTGCCAGCAGTCAAGAACAGGGGAACCAGCCCCAGCATTTT; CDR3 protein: CASSQEQGNQPQHF
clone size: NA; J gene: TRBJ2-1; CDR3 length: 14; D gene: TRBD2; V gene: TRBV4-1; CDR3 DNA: TGCGCCAGCAGCCAGGAATCGGGGGGGAATGAGCAGTTCTTC; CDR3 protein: CASSQESGGNEQFF
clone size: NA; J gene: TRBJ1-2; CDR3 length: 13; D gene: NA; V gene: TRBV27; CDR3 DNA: TGTGCCAGCAGTTTAGGAGGTCCCTATGGCTACACCTTC; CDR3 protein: CASSLGGPYGYTF
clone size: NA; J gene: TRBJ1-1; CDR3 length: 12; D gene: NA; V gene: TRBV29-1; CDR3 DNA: TGCAGCGTGGCGGGGGAGGACACTGAAGCTTTCTTT; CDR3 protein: CSVAGEDTEAFF
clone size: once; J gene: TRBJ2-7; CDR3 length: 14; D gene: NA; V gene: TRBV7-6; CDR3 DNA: TGTGCCAGCAGCGCGGGACGGAGCCCTAGGGAGCAGTACTTC; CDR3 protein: CASSAGRSPREQYF
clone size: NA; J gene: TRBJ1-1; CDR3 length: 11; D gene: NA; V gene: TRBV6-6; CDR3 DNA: TGTGCCAGCAGTTCGTGGCCTGAAGCTTTCTTT; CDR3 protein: CASSSWPEAFF
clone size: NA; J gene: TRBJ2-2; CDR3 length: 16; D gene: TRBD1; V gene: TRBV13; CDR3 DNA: TGTGCCAGCAGCTCTAGGGGACAGGCAGGAGCCGGGGAGCTGTTTTTT; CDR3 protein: CASSSRGQAGAGELFF
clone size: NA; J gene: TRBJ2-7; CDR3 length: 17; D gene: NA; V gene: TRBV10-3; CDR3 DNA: TGTGCCATCAGTGAGTCTGGGGGATTGGGCAGGGGCCACGAGCAGTACTTC; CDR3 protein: CAISESGGLGRGHEQYF
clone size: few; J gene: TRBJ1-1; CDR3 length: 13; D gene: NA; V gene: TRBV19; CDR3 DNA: TGTGCCAGTAGCATGACAGGGAACACTGAAGCTTTCTTT; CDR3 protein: CASSMTGNTEAFF
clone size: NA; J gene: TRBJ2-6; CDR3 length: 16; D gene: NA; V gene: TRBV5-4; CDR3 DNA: TGTGCCAGCAGCAACCCTGGGGGCTCTGGGGCCAACGTCCTGACTTTC; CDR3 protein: CASSNPGGSGANVLTF
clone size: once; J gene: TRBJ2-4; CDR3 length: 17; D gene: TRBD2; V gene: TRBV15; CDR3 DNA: TGTGCCATTAGGGTAGTAGCGGGAGGGCTGGCCAAAAACATTCAGTACTTC; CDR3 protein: CAIRVVAGGLAKNIQYF
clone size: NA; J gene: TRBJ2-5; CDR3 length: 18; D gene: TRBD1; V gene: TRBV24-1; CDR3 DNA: TGTGCCACCAGTGATCCCGGGACAGGGGGCAGTTCCCAAGAGACCCAGTACTTC; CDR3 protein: CATSDPGTGGSSQETQYF
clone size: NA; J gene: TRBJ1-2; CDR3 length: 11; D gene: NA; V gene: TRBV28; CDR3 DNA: TGTGCCAGCAGATTAGACGGTGGCTACACCTTC; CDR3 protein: CASRLDGGYTF
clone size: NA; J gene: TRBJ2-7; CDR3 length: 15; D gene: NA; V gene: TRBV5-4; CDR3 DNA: TGTGCCAGCAGCTCGCGTGGGCTAGCATCCTACGAGCAGTACTTC; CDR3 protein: CASSSRGLASYEQYF
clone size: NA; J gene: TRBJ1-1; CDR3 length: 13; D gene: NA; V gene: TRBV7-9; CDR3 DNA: TGTGCCAGCAGTTTCCTTCGAGCCACTGAAGCTTTCTTT; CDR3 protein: CASSFLRATEAFF
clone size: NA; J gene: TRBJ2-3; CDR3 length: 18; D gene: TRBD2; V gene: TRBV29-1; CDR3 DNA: TGCAGCGTTGAGGGACTAGCGGGAGGGCCTTTAAGCACAGATACGCAGTATTTT; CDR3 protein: CSVEGLAGGPLSTDTQYF
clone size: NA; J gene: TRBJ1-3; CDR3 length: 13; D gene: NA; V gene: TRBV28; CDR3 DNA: TGTGCCAGCAGTCAAGGCTCTGGAAACACCATATATTTT; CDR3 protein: CASSQGSGNTIYF